This TCR beta chain was documented in a study of blood T cells in healthy people across ages. At the level of the study: About one barcoded beta molecule was captured per two T cells (by template switching). Study-level findings and limits: Researchers judged that diversity estimates from one million T cells fell short of true values. Among long-lived donors, naive CD4+ cells were more numerous and diversity higher than in aged donors.

Sample-barcoded 5' priming and a J-beta primer mix drove a second PCR of roughly 7 to 11 cycles. Paired-end reads containing CDR3 totaled no fewer than 2.5 million for each sample. MiXCR was run by TCRdb on the 5' RACE reads, yielding one entry per CDR3 protein. The data show hundreds of thousands of distinct CDR3 sequences, under 45% seen once. As regards this clonotype: Antigen: not known. At one end the junction does not follow the germline gene, possibly because of a read error.

Germline V gene sequence: CDR1 SGHTA, CDR2 FQGNSA. The CDR3 sequence is 16 residues long. The specimen sequenced was blood. The chain couples TRBV7-2 to TRBJ1-1, with a possible D match to TRBD1 (6 bases). This clonotype was sampled from a man aged 60-69 years in good health. This CDR3 reads CASSSTIGGRATEAFF. DNA for the CDR3: TGTGCCAGCAGCTCCACCATTGGGGGCAGGGCAACTGAGGCTTTCTTT.